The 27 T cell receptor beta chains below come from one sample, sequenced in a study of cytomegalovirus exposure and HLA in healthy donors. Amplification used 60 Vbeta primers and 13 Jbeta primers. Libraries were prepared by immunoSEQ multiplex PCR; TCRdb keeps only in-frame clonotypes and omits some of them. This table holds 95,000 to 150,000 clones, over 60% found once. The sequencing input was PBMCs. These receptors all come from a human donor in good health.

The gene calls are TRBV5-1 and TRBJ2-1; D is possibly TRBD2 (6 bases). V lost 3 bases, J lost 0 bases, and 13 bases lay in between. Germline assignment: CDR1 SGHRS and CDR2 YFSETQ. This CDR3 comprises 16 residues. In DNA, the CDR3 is TGCGCCAGCAGCTCGGCTAGCGCGAGCTCCTACAATGAGCAGTTCTTC. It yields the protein CASSSASASSYNEQFF.

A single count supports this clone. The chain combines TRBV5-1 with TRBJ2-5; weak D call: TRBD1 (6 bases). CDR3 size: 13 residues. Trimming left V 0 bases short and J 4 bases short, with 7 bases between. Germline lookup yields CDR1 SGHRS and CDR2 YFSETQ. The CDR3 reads CASSLVGGETQYF. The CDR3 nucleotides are TGCGCCAGCAGCTTGGTAGGGGGAGAGACCCAGTACTTC.

The CDR3 region has the DNA TGTGCCAGCAGCCCCCGGACAGGCTCACAAGAGACCCAGTACTTC. Translated, it gives CASSPRTGSQETQYF. The chain uses TRBV11-1 and TRBJ2-5; 7 nucleotides agree with TRBD1. Germline V CDR1 and CDR2: SGHAT, FQDESV (reference sequence). The CDR3 sequence is 15 residues long. V lost 5 bases and J lost 2; bases outside the gene matches: 8.

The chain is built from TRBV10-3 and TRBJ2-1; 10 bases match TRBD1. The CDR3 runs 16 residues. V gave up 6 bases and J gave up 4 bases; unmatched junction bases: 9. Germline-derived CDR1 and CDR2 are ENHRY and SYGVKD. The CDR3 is CAIRTEGQGGYNEQFF. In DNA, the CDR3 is TGTGCCATCAGGACTGAAGGACAGGGGGGTTACAATGAGCAGTTCTTC.

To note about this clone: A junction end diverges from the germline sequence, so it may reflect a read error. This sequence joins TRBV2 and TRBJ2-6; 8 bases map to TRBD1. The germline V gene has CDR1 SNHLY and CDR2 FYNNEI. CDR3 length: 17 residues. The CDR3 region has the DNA TGTGCCAGCAGACCCGCCAGGGGGCCTGCTGGGGCCAACGGCCTGACTTTC. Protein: CASRPARGPAGANGLTF. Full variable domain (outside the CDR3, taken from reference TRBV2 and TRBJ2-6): EPEVTQTPSHQVTQMGQEVILRCVPISNHLYFYWYRQILGQKVEFLVSFYNNEISEKSEIFDDQFSVERPDGSNFTLKIRSTKLEDSAMYFCASRPARGPAGANGLTFGAGSRLTVL.

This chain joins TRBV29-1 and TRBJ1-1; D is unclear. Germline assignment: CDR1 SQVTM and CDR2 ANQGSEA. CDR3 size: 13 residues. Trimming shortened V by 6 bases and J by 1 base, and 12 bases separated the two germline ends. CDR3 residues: CSVANVKNTEAFF. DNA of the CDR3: TGCAGCGTCGCGAACGTCAAGAACACTGAAGCTTTCTTT. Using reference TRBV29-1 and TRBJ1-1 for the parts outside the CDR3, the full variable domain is SAVISQKPSRDICQRGTSLTIQCQVDSQVTMMFWYRQQPGQSLTLIATANQGSEATYESGFVIDKFPISRPNLTFSTLTVSNMSPEDSSIYLCSVANVKNTEAFFGQGTRLTVV.

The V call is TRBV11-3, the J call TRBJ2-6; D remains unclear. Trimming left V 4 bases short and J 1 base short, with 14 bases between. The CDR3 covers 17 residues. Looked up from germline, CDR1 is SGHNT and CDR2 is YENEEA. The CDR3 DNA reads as TGTGCCAGCAGCTCCGCGCGCGTGAGTTCTGGGGCCAACGTCCTGACTTTC. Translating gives CASSSARVSSGANVLTF.

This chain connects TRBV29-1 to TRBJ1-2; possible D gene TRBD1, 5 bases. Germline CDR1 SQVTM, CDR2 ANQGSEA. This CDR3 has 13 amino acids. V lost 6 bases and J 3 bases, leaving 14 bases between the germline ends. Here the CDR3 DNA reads TGCAGCGTGGTTCCCGACAGCCACTATGGCTACACCTTC. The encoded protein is CSVVPDSHYGYTF.

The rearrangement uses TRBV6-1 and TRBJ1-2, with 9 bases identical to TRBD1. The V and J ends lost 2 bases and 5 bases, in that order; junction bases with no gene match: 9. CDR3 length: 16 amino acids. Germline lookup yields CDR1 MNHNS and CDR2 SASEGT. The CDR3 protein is CASSELQQGAHYGYTF. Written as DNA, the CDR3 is TGTGCCAGCAGTGAATTGCAACAGGGGGCGCATTATGGCTACACCTTC.

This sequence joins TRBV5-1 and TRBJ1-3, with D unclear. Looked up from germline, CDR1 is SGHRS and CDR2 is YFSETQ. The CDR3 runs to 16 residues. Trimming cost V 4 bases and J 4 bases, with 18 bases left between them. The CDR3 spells CASSPTARKGGNTIYF. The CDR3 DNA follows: TGCGCCAGCAGCCCAACAGCCCGGAAAGGAGGAAACACCATATATTTT. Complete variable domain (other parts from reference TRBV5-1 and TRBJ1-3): KAGVTQTPRYLIKTRGQQVTLSCSPISGHRSVSWYQQTPGQGLQFLFEYFSETQRNKGNFPGRFSGRQFSNSRSEMNVSTLELGDSALYLCASSPTARKGGNTIYFGEGSWLTVV.

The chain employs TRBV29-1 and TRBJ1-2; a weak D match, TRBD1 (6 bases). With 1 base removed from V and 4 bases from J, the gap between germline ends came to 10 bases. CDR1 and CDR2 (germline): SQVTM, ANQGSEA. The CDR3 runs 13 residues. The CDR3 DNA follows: TGCAGCGTTGAAGTACAGGGTGGCTATGGCTACACCTTC. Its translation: CSVEVQGGYGYTF.

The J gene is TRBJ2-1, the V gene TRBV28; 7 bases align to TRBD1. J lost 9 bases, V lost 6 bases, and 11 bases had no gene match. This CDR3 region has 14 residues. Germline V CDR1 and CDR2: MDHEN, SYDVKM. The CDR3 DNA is TGTGCCAGCAGGGGGACAGAGGTTCTGGGTGAGCAGTTCTTC. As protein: CASRGTEVLGEQFF.

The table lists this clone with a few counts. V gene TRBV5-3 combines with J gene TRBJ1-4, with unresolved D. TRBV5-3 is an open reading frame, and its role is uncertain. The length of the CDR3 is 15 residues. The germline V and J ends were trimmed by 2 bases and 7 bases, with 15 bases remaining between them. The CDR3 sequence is CARSLVGIGGEKLFF. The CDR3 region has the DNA TGTGCCAGAAGCTTAGTCGGAATCGGAGGTGAAAAACTGTTTTTT.

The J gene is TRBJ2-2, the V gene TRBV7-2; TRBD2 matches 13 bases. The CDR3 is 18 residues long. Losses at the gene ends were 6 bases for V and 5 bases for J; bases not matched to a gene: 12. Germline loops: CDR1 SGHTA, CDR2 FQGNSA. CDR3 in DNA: TGTGCCAGCAGTCAAACAGGACTAGCGGGAGTAGGGACCGGGGAGCTGTTTTTT. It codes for CASSQTGLAGVGTGELFF.

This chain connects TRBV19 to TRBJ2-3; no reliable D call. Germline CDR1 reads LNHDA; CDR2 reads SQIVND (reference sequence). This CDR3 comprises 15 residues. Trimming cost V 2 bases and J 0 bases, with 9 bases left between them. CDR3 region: CASSISGPSTDTQYF. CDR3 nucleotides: TGTGCCAGTAGTATATCAGGTCCAAGCACAGATACGCAGTATTTT. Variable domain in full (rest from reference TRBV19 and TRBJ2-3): DGGITQSPKYLFRKEGQNVTLSCEQNLNHDAMYWYRQDPGQGLRLIYYSQIVNDFQKGDIAEGYSVSREKKESFPLTVTSAQKNPTAFYLCASSISGPSTDTQYFGPGTRLTVL.

The CDR3 sequence is CASRRDSSGNTIYF. The CDR3 nucleotides read TGTGCCAGCAGGCGAGACAGCTCTGGAAACACCATATATTTT. The V and J genes are TRBV6-5 and TRBJ1-3; a weak D match, TRBD1 (5 bases). The germline gives CDR1 MNHEY, CDR2 SVGAGI. There are 14 residues in the CDR3. The V end lost 6 bases, the J end lost 0 bases, and 9 bases lay between the germline ends.

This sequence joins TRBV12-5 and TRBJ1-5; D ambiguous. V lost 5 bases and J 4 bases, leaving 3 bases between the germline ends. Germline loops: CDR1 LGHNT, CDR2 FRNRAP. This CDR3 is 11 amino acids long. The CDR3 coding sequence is TGTGCTAGTGGTCCTAATCAGCCCCAGCATTTT. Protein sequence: CASGPNQPQHF.

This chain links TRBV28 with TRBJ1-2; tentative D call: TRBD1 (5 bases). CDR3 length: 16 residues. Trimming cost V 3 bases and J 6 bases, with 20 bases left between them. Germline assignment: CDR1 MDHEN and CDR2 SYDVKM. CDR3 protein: CASSLEGHFGSNGYTF. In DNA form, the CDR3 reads TGTGCCAGCAGTTTGGAGGGGCACTTTGGGTCGAATGGCTACACCTTC.

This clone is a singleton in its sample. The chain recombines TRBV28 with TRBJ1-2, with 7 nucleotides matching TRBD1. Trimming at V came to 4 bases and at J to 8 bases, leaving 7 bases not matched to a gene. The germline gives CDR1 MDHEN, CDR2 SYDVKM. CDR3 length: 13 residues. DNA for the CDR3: TGTGCCAGCAGTTATGAAGGGGGCCGGGGCTACACCTTC. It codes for CASSYEGGRGYTF.

CDR3 residues: CAWSQGQFEETQYF. The CDR3 DNA is TGTGCCTGGAGCCAGGGACAGTTTGAGGAGACCCAGTACTTC. This chain links TRBV30 with TRBJ2-5; 7 nucleotides align to TRBD1. This CDR3 has 14 residues. The V gene's germline CDR1 is GTSNPN and CDR2 SVGIG (reference sequence). Trimming at V came to 3 bases and at J to 5 bases, leaving 9 bases not matched to a gene.

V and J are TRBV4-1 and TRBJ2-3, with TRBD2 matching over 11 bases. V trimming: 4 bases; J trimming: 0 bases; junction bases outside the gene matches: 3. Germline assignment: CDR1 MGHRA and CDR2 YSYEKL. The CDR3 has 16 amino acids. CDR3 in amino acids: CASSPLAGGSTDTQYF. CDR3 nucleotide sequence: TGCGCCAGCAGCCCCCTAGCGGGAGGAAGCACAGATACGCAGTATTTT.

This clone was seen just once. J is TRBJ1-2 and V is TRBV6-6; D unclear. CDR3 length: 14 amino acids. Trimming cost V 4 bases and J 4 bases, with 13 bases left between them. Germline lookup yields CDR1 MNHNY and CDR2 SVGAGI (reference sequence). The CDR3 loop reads CASSSAGSFYGYTF. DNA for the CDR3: TGTGCCAGCAGTTCGGCAGGATCATTCTATGGCTACACCTTC.

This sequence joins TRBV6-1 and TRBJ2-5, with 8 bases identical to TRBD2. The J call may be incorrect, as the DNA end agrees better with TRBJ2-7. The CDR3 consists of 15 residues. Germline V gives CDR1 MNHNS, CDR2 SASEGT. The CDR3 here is CASSEASGTTYEQYF. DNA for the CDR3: TGTGCCAGCAGTGAAGCTAGCGGGACAACCTACGAGCAGTACTTC.

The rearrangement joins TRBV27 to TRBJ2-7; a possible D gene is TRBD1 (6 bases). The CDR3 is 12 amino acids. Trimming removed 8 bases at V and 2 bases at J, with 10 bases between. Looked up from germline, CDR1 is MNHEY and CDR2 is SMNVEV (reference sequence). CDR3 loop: CASSDSTYEQYF. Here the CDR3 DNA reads TGTGCCAGCTCGGACAGTACCTACGAGCAGTACTTC.

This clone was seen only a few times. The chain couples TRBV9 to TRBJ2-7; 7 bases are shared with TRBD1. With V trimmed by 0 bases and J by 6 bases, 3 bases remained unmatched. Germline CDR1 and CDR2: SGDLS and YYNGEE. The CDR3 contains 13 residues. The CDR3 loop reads CASSVEAGGEQYF. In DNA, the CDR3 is TGTGCCAGCAGCGTAGAGGCAGGGGGCGAGCAGTACTTC.

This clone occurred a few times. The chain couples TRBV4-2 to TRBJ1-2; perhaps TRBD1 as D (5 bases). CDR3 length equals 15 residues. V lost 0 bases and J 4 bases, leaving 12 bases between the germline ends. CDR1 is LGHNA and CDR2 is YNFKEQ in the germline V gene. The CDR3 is CASSQEVGPLYGYTF. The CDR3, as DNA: TGTGCCAGCAGCCAAGAGGTGGGGCCCCTCTATGGCTACACCTTC.

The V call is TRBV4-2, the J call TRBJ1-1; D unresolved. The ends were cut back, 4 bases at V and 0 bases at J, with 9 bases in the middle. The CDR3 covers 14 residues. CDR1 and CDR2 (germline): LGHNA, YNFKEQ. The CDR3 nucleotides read TGTGCCAGCAGCCTGCCGGAGTTGAACACTGAAGCTTTCTTT. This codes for CASSLPELNTEAFF.